Below are 32 T cell receptor beta chains sequenced from a single sample in a study of long-term antiretroviral therapy in people with HIV. Survey level was the resolution at which the v3.0 immunoSEQ assay ran. Method: immunoSEQ multiplex PCR; TCRdb's copy keeps in-frame clones and lacks some. The sample lists 30,000 to 35,000 clones, roughly 77% occurring once. Sequenced material: unsorted PBMCs, taken 1.9 years after starting antiretroviral therapy. These TCRs come from a man in his late teens or twenties with HIV.

J is TRBJ2-2 and V is TRBV10-3; a weak D match, TRBD2 (6 bases). Germline V gene data show CDR1 as ENHRY and CDR2 as SYGVKD. The V and J ends lost 8 bases and 3 bases respectively, with 16 bases between them. The CDR3 has 15 residues. This CDR3 reads CAISPGSGYTGELFF. CDR3 in DNA: TGTGCCATCTCCCCCGGGAGCGGATACACCGGGGAGCTGTTTTTT.

The chain is built from TRBV5-6 and TRBJ2-7; 7 nucleotides line up with TRBD1. This CDR3 is built from 15 residues. Germline CDR1 is SGHDT and CDR2 is YYEEEE. The trim removed 4 bases at V and 2 bases at J, leaving 9 bases unmatched. This chain's CDR3 is CASSPTGRHPYEQYF. DNA for the CDR3: TGTGCCAGCAGCCCGACAGGGAGACACCCCTACGAGCAGTACTTC.

This rearrangement joins TRBV18 to TRBJ2-7, with D perhaps TRBD1 or TRBD2 (5 bases each). The germline CDR1 and CDR2 sequences are KGHSH and LQKENI. V was trimmed by 3 bases and J by 5 bases, leaving 8 bases between them. The length of the CDR3 is 12 residues. The CDR3 bases are TGTGCCAGCTCACCTGGGACGGACGAGCAGTACGTC. Its protein is CASSPGTDEQYV.

The rearrangement uses TRBV18 and TRBJ2-1; D gene unclear. Trimming removed 0 bases from V and 7 bases from J, with 7 bases in between. Germline values: CDR1 KGHSH, CDR2 LQKENI. There are 13 residues in the CDR3. This CDR3 is CASSPPINNEQFF. In DNA form, the CDR3 reads TGTGCCAGCTCACCACCTATCAATAATGAGCAGTTCTTC.

The J gene is TRBJ2-1, the V gene TRBV10-3; TRBD2 aligns across 10 bases. CDR1 ENHRY and CDR2 SYGVKD come from the germline V gene. The J segment lost 7 bases and the V segment lost 6 bases, leaving 12 bases of the junction unmatched. CDR3 length: 16 residues. As DNA, the CDR3 is TGTGCCATCAGCCAATCTAGCGGGGGCCATGCGAATGAGCAGTTCTTC. This codes for CAISQSSGGHANEQFF.

This chain uses TRBV5-5 with TRBJ1-4; TRBD1 agrees at 10 bases. Germline V gene lookup returns CDR1 SGHKS and CDR2 YYEKEE (reference sequence). V lost 4 bases and J lost 7; bases outside the gene matches: 4. The CDR3 sequence is 14 residues long. CDR3 amino acids: CASSGTGDSEKLFF. The CDR3 DNA follows: TGTGCCAGCAGCGGGACAGGGGACAGTGAAAAACTGTTTTTT. Filled out from reference TRBV5-5 and TRBJ1-4, the complete variable domain reads DAGVTQSPTHLIKTRGQQVTLRCSPISGHKSVSWYQQVLGQGPQFIFQYYEKEERGRGNFPDRFSARQFPNYSSELNVNALLLGDSALYLCASSGTGDSEKLFFGSGTQLSVL.

The CDR3 protein is CASSQEAVDWGHGEAFF. The CDR3 bases are TGTGCCAGCAGCCAAGAAGCGGTCGATTGGGGACACGGTGAAGCTTTCTTT. The chain couples TRBV4-2 to TRBJ1-1; a weak D match, TRBD1 (6 bases). V lost 0 bases, J lost 7 bases, and 21 bases lay in between. The CDR3 loop spans 17 amino acids. Germline-derived CDR1 and CDR2 are LGHNA and YNFKEQ.

This chain connects TRBV5-5 to TRBJ1-5; 7 positions match TRBD1. The length of the CDR3 is 15 residues. Germline assignment: CDR1 SGHKS and CDR2 YYEKEE (reference sequence). Unmatched junction bases numbered 8, after V lost 2 bases and J lost 6 bases. The CDR3: CASSFTGDVGQPQHF. The CDR3 coding sequence is TGTGCCAGCAGCTTCACAGGGGATGTCGGTCAGCCCCAGCATTTT.

This clone was picked up a small number of times. This rearrangement joins TRBV5-1 to TRBJ2-7, with D maybe TRBD2 (6 bases). V was shortened by 4 bases and J by 0 bases, with 8 bases between the two germline ends. Germline-derived CDR1 and CDR2 are SGHRS and YFSETQ. The length of the CDR3 is 13 residues. In nucleotides, the CDR3 is TGCGCCAGCAGCCCGGACTACTCCTACGAGCAGTACGTC. Its protein is CASSPDYSYEQYV.

The chain links TRBV2 to TRBJ2-3; 7 nucleotides match TRBD2. The CDR3 has 14 residues. Germline CDR1 SNHLY, CDR2 FYNNEI. Germline trimming cut 10 bases from V and 0 bases from J; bases unmatched to any gene: 7. CDR3 in amino acids: CAIGSGASTDTQYF. The CDR3, as DNA: TGTGCCATCGGGAGCGGGGCTAGCACAGATACGCAGTATTTT.

Only a few counts were recorded for this clone. The chain joins TRBV6-4 to TRBJ2-1, with 7 bases aligning to TRBD2. V lost 2 bases and J lost 5; bases outside the gene matches: 0. From germline, CDR1 is MRHNA and CDR2 SNTAGT. This CDR3 contains 13 residues. The CDR3 loop is CASSDGTNNEQFF. For the CDR3, the DNA is TGTGCCAGCAGTGACGGGACTAACAATGAGCAGTTCTTC.

This chain connects TRBV21-1 to TRBJ1-1. TRBV21-1 is assigned pseudogene status. The CDR3 has 15 amino acids. The CDR3 nucleotides are TGTGCCAGCAGCAAAGCTAAGGCGGAACGTACTGAAGCTTTCTTT. This codes for CASSKAKAERTEAFF.

The CDR3 DNA sequence: TGTGCCATCAGTGAGACAGGGGGCGGGGATGAAAAACTGTTTTTT. Translation gives CAISETGGGDEKLFF. The V call is TRBV10-3, the J call TRBJ1-4; the match to TRBD1 covers 9 bases. Germline V gene data show CDR1 as ENHRY and CDR2 as SYGVKD. Unmatched junction bases numbered 4, after V lost 2 bases and J lost 6 bases. This CDR3 spans 15 amino acids.

This chain connects TRBV18 to TRBJ2-7; TRBD2 matches at 7 bases. Per the germline V gene, CDR1 is KGHSH and CDR2 is LQKENI. The CDR3 has 16 residues. V was clipped by 0 bases and J by 2 bases; unmatched bases: 7. CDR3 DNA sequence: TGTGCCAGCTCACCACCGAACGGGGGGTCTACCTACGAGCAGTACTTC. Translating it yields CASSPPNGGSTYEQYF.

V is TRBV10-1 and J is TRBJ1-5; TRBD1 matches 7 bases. The junction had 3 bases not matched to a gene; V was cut back by 5 bases and J by 5 bases. Germline V gene lookup returns CDR1 WNHNN and CDR2 SYGVQD (reference sequence). The CDR3 is made up of 13 amino acids. CDR3 sequence: CASSSQGDQPQHF. CDR3 coding DNA: TGCGCCAGCAGTTCTCAGGGGGATCAGCCCCAGCATTTT.

This clone was seen once. This chain connects TRBV19 to TRBJ2-5; D is perhaps TRBD2 (6 bases). This CDR3 is built from 14 residues. V gave up 5 bases and J gave up 9 bases, with 19 bases separating them. In germline, CDR1 is LNHDA, CDR2 SQIVND (reference sequence). CDR3 coding DNA: TGTGCCAGTAGTGTGGAGGGTGCGGGGTCGTCCCAGTACTTC. This gives the protein CASSVEGAGSSQYF.

On this clone itself: This same CDR3 is encoded by further DNA sequences in the sample. The V gene is TRBV5-1, the J gene TRBJ2-5; 8 bases line up with TRBD2. This CDR3 spans 18 amino acids. Germline CDR1 SGHRS, CDR2 YFSETQ. Unmatched junction bases numbered 15, after V lost 3 bases and J lost 2 bases. DNA of the CDR3: TGCGCCAGCAGCTCCCAAGCGGGGGCCCCGGCGGGGCAAGAGACCCAGTACTTC. Translating it yields CASSSQAGAPAGQETQYF.

The V call is TRBV6-1, the J call TRBJ2-5; 8 bases map to TRBD2. The V and J ends lost 4 bases and 5 bases, in that order; junction bases with no gene match: 12. Germline values: CDR1 MNHNS, CDR2 SASEGT. CDR3 length equals 16 residues. CDR3 residues: CASSGGSGTFWETQYF. In DNA, the CDR3 is TGTGCCAGCAGTGGGGGTAGCGGGACCTTCTGGGAGACCCAGTACTTC.

J is TRBJ2-1 and V is TRBV7-3, with TRBD2 matching over 16 bases. Germline CDR1 reads SGHTA; CDR2 reads FQGTGA. The V and J ends lost 5 bases and 9 bases, in that order; junction bases with no gene match: 13. The CDR3 has 18 amino acids. CDR3 sequence: CASSTTGLAGGLVAEQFF. The CDR3 DNA reads as TGTGCCAGCAGCACGACGGGACTAGCGGGGGGGCTAGTCGCTGAGCAGTTCTTC.

V and J are TRBV28 and TRBJ1-5; D remains ambiguous. The CDR3 spans 14 residues. V lost 2 bases, J lost 4 bases, and 9 bases lay in between. Germline lookup yields CDR1 MDHEN and CDR2 SYDVKM. In DNA form, the CDR3 reads TGTGCCAGCAGTTTAGAACGGCTGAATCAGCCCCAGCATTTT. It encodes CASSLERLNQPQHF.

Only one count was recorded for this clone. V usage is TRBV2 and J usage is TRBJ2-1, with D perhaps TRBD1 (6 bases). This CDR3 is 11 amino acids long. Germline CDR1 reads SNHLY; CDR2 reads FYNNEI. Trimming took 8 bases from V and 4 from J, leaving 6 bases between them. CDR3 nucleotides: TGTGCCAGCCAGGGGTACAATGAGCAGTTCTTC. It encodes CASQGYNEQFF.

This sequence joins TRBV6-1 and TRBJ1-5, with D unclear. Trimming pared 4 bases from V and 6 bases from J, leaving 13 bases between. Looked up from germline, CDR1 is MNHNS and CDR2 is SASEGT. This CDR3 spans 14 amino acids. The CDR3 DNA sequence: TGTGCCAGCAGTGTCACAGCGTATGGTCAGCCCCAGCATTTT. This codes for CASSVTAYGQPQHF.

This chain's CDR3 is CASSAGGGDGYTF. CDR3 DNA sequence: TGTGCCAGCAGTGCGGGGGGGGGCGACGGCTACACCTTC. The chain joins TRBV28 to TRBJ1-2; possibly TRBD1 for D (6 bases). Trimming took off 5 bases at V and 8 bases at J, with 15 bases between the two ends. Germline lookup yields CDR1 MDHEN and CDR2 SYDVKM. This CDR3 is 13 amino acids long.

The table lists this clone with a count of one. The gene calls are TRBV6-7 and TRBJ2-7; unclear D gene. TRBV6-7 is an ORF for which the function is uncertain. The CDR3 covers 15 residues. Trimming stripped 1 base from V and 2 bases from J, with 12 bases between. The CDR3 spells CASSYYGPWPYEQYF. CDR3 coding DNA: TGTGCCAGCAGTTACTACGGACCCTGGCCCTACGAGCAGTACTTC.

This chain uses TRBV2 with TRBJ2-7, with 10 bases matching TRBD1. The germline V gene has CDR1 SNHLY and CDR2 FYNNEI. The V gene end was trimmed by 7 bases and the J gene end by 2 bases; junction bases not matched to a gene: 8. The CDR3 length is 15 residues. The CDR3 sequence is CASTTWDRGTYEQYV. The CDR3 nucleotides are TGTGCCAGCACCACCTGGGACAGGGGCACCTACGAGCAGTACGTC.

This chain joins TRBV4-2 and TRBJ1-2, with a possible D match to TRBD1 (5 bases). Trimming took 0 bases from V and 5 from J, leaving 19 bases between them. The CDR3 consists of 17 residues. Germline V gene sequence: CDR1 LGHNA, CDR2 YNFKEQ. The DNA for the CDR3 is TGTGCCAGCAGCCAAGATCAGGGTAGGGCAGAAAGATATGGCTACACCTTC. Amino acids: CASSQDQGRAERYGYTF.

This clone was found a few times. The J gene is TRBJ2-5, the V gene TRBV15, with TRBD2 matching 7 bases. Germline values: CDR1 LNHNV, CDR2 YYDKDF (reference sequence). Losses at the gene ends were 0 bases for V and 5 bases for J; bases not matched to a gene: 6. This CDR3 region has 15 residues. The CDR3 loop reads CATSREFAGEETQYF. Here the CDR3 DNA reads TGTGCCACCAGCAGAGAGTTTGCGGGGGAGGAGACCCAGTACTTC.

The chain employs TRBV7-6 and TRBJ1-5, with D perhaps matching TRBD1 (6 bases). This CDR3 has 15 amino acids. Germline V gene data show CDR1 as SGHVS and CDR2 as FNYEAQ. Trimming left V 5 bases short and J 4 bases short, with 15 bases between. In DNA, the CDR3 is TGTGCCAGCAGCCCATCTGTTCAGGGGAATCAGCCCCAGCATTTT. It encodes CASSPSVQGNQPQHF.

J is TRBJ1-3 and V is TRBV2; a possible D gene is TRBD1 (6 bases). Germline values: CDR1 SNHLY, CDR2 FYNNEI. This CDR3 comprises 13 residues. V lost 8 bases to trimming and J lost 2 bases, with 10 bases between them. Written as DNA, the CDR3 is TGTGCCAGCGGGGGGGCTGCTGGAAACACCATATATTTT. Translation: CASGGAAGNTIYF. The full variable domain, completed using reference TRBV2 and TRBJ1-3, is EPEVTQTPSHQVTQMGQEVILRCVPISNHLYFYWYRQILGQKVEFLVSFYNNEISEKSEIFDDQFSVERPDGSNFTLKIRSTKLEDSAMYFCASGGAAGNTIYFGEGSWLTVV.

V and J are TRBV5-1 and TRBJ2-3, with D tentatively TRBD2 (6 bases). The V gene lost 7 bases and the J gene lost 0 bases, with 12 bases spanning the gap. CDR3 size: 14 residues. Germline V gene sequence: CDR1 SGHRS, CDR2 YFSETQ. The CDR3 DNA is TGCGCCAGCGTTCGTGGGGGGAGCACAGATACGCAGTATTTT. It codes for CASVRGGSTDTQYF.

The rearrangement links TRBV6-4 to TRBJ2-2; D not certain. Germline CDR1 and CDR2: MRHNA and SNTAGT. Trimming took off 0 bases at V and 6 bases at J, with 5 bases between the two ends. CDR3 size: 13 residues. The CDR3 protein is CASSDSMSGELFF. CDR3 coding DNA: TGTGCCAGCAGTGACTCGATGTCCGGGGAGCTGTTTTTT.

Comments on this clone: One end of the junction is discordant with germline, which a read error may explain. V gene TRBV28 combines with J gene TRBJ1-2; 8 bases agree with TRBD1. Germline-derived CDR1 and CDR2 are MDHEN and SYDVKM. The CDR3 is 14 residues long. CDR3 loop: CASSLGGGTGPFYF. Written as DNA, the CDR3 is TGTGCCAGCAGTTTAGGGGGGGGGACAGGACCCTTCTACTTC.